The entry that follows covers one T cell receptor beta chain sequence. Using immunoSEQ multiplex PCR, the repertoire was profiled, and TCRdb retains in-frame clones only, with some absent. Of 75,000 to 95,000 clones in the sample, over 65% are singletons; the top ten hold roughly 4%. The data derive from a study of blood T cell repertoires in COVID-19. CDR1 LNHNV and CDR2 YYDKDF come from the germline V gene (reference sequence). V was pared by 0 bases and J by 4 bases, with 15 bases between. There are 16 residues in the CDR3. This rearrangement joins TRBV15 to TRBJ1-1, with a possible D match to TRBD1 (5 bases). This TCR was sampled from a man between 70 and 80 years old with COVID-19, enrolled during active disease. The sample taken for sequencing was peripheral blood. CDR3 region: CATSRDHVGRSTEAFF. The CDR3 DNA reads as TGTGCCACCAGCAGAGATCACGTGGGGCGGAGCACTGAAGCTTTCTTT. Full variable domain (remainder filled in from reference TRBV15 and TRBJ1-1): DAMVIQNPRYQVTQFGKPVTLSCSQTLNHNVMYWYQQKSSQAPKLLFHYYDKDFNNEADTPDNFQSRRPNTSFCFLDIRSPGLGDTAMYLCATSRDHVGRSTEAFFGQGTRLTVV.